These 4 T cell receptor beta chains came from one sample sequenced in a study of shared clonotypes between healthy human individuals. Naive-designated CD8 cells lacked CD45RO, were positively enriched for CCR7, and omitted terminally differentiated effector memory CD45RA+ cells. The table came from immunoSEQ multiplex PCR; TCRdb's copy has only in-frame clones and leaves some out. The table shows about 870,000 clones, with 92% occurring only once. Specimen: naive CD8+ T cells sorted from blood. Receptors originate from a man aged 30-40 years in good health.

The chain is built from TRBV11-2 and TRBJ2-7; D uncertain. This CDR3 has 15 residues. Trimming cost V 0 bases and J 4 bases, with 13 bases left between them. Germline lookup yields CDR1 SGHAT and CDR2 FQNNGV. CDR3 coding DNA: TGTGCCAGCAGCTTAGAGCAGGTGGGGTCATACGAGCAGTACTTC. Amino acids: CASSLEQVGSYEQYF.

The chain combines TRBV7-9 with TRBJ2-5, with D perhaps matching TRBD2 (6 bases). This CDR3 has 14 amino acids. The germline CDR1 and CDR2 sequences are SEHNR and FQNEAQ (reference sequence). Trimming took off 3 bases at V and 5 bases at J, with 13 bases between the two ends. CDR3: CASSFAGIKETQYF. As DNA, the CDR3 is TGTGCCAGCAGCTTCGCGGGAATAAAGGAGACCCAGTACTTC. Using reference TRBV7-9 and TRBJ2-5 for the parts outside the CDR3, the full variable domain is DTGVSQNPRHKITKRGQNVTFRCDPISEHNRLYWYRQTLGQGPEFLTYFQNEAQLEKSRLLSDRFSAERPKGSFSTLEIQRTEQGDSAMYLCASSFAGIKETQYFGPGTRLLVL.

The CDR3 region has the DNA TGTGCCAGCAGTTACAAGGGACCGTCGGGCGAGCAGTACTTC. This codes for CASSYKGPSGEQYF. J is TRBJ2-7 and V is TRBV6-5; perhaps D is TRBD1 or TRBD2 (5 bases each). CDR1 and CDR2 (germline): MNHEY, SVGAGI. This CDR3 is 14 amino acids long. V lost 2 bases to trimming and J lost 6 bases, with 14 bases between them.

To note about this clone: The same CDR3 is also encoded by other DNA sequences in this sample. The CDR3 sequence: CASSQVGVGYNEQFF. The DNA of the CDR3 is TGCGCCAGCAGCCAAGTTGGGGTAGGCTACAATGAGCAGTTCTTC. This chain joins TRBV4-1 and TRBJ2-1, with D hard to call. Germline lookup yields CDR1 MGHRA and CDR2 YSYEKL. The CDR3 covers 15 residues. Trimming shortened V by 1 base and J by 3 bases, and 10 bases separated the two germline ends.